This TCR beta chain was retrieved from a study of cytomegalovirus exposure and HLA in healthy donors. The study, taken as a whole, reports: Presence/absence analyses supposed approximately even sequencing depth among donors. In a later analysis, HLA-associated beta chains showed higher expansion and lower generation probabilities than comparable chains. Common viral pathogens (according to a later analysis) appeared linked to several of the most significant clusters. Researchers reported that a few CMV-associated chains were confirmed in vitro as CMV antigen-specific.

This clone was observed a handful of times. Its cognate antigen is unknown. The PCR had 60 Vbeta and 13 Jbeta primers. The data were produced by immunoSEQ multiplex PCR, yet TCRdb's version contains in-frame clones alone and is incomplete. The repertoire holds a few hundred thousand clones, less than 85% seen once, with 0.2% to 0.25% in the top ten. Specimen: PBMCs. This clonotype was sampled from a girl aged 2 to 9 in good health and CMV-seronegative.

CDR3 sequence reads: CASSTRQGSYSGANVLTF. The CDR3 region has the DNA TGTGCCAGCAGCACGAGACAGGGCTCGTACTCTGGGGCCAACGTCCTGACTTTC. The V call is TRBV13, the J call TRBJ2-6, with 7 positions matching TRBD1. This CDR3 has 18 residues. V shed 5 bases, J shed 0 bases, and the junction held 10 bases outside the gene matches. Germline V lookup: CDR1 PRHDT, CDR2 FYEKMQ (reference sequence).